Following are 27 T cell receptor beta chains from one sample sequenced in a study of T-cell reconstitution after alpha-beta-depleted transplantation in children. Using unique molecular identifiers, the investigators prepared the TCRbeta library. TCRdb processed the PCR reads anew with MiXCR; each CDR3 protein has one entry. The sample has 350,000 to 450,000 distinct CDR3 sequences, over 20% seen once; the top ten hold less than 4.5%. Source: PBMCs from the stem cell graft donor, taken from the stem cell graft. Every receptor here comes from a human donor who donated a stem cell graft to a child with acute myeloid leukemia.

This chain's CDR3 is CASSSRGDYNEQFF. CDR3 sequence (DNA): TGTGCCAGCAGTTCGAGGGGGGATTACAATGAGCAGTTCTTC. This chain joins TRBV21-1 and TRBJ2-1; the table's D call of TRBD1 was not tested on the DNA. TRBV21-1 is tagged as a pseudogene. This CDR3 region has 14 residues.

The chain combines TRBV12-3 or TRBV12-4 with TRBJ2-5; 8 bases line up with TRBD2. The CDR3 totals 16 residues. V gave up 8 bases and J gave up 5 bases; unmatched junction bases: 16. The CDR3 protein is CASLHGVSGIGETQYF. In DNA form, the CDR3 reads TGTGCCAGCTTACATGGTGTTAGCGGGATCGGTGAGACCCAGTACTTC.

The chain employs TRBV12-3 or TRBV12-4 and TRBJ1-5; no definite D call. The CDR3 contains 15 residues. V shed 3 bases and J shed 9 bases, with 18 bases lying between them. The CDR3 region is CASSLGLEVSPPQHF. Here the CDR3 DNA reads TGTGCCAGCAGTTTGGGTTTGGAGGTGAGTCCGCCCCAGCATTTT.

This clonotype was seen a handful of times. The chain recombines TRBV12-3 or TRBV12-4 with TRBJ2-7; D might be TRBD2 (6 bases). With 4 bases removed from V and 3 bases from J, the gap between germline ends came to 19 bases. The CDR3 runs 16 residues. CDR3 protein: CASSWMSSDWRYEQYF. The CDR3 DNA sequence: TGTGCCAGCAGTTGGATGTCTAGCGACTGGCGCTACGAGCAGTACTTC.

The CDR3 here is CASSLGAGARETQYF. CDR3 DNA: TGTGCCAGCAGTTTAGGCGCTGGGGCGCGGGAGACCCAGTACTTC. The V gene is TRBV12-3 or TRBV12-4, the J gene TRBJ2-5; D is possibly TRBD1 (5 bases). V dropped 1 base and J dropped 5 bases, with 14 bases sitting between them. This CDR3 comprises 15 residues.

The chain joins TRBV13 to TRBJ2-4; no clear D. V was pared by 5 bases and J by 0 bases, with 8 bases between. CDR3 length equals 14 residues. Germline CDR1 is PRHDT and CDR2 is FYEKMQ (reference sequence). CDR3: CASSRPIAKNIQYF. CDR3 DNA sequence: TGTGCCAGCAGCCGACCTATAGCCAAAAACATTCAGTACTTC.

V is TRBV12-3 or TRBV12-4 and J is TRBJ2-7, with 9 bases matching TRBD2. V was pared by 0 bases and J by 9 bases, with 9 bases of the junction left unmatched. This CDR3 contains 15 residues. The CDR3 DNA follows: TGTGCCAGCAGTTTAGCCGGGACTAGCTTTTTGGGGCAGTACTTC. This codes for CASSLAGTSFLGQYF.

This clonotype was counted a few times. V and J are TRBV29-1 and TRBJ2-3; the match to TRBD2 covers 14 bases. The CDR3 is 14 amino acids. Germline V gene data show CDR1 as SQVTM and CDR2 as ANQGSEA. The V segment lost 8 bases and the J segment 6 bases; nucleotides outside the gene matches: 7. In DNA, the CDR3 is TGCAGCATATCGACTAGCGGGAGGGCCGATACGCAGTATTTT. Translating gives CSISTSGRADTQYF.

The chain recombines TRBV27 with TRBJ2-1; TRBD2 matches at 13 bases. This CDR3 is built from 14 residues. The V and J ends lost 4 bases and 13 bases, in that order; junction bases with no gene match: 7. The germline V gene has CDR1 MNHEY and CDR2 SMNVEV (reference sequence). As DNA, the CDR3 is TGTGCCAGCAGTTCCCTCGGACTAGCGGGAGCTCAGTTCTTC. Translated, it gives CASSSLGLAGAQFF.

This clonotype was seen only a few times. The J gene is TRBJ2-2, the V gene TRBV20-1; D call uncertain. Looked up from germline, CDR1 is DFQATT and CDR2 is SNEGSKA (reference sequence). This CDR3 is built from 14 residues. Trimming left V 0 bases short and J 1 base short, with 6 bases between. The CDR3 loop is CSAREHKNTGELFF. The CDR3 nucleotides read TGCAGTGCTAGAGAACACAAGAACACCGGGGAGCTGTTTTTT.

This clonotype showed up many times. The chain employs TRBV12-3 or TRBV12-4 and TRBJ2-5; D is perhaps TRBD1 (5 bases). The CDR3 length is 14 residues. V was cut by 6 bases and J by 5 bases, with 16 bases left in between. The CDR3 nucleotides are TGTGCCAGCAGCCTAAACCAGGGTGGTGAGACCCAGTACTTC. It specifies CASSLNQGGETQYF.

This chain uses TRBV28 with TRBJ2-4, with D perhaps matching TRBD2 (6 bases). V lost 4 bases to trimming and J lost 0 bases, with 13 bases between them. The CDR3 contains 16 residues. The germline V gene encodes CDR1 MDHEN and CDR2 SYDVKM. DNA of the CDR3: TGTGCCAGCAGTTCACTGACTAGTCCAGCCAAAAACATTCAGTACTTC. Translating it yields CASSSLTSPAKNIQYF.

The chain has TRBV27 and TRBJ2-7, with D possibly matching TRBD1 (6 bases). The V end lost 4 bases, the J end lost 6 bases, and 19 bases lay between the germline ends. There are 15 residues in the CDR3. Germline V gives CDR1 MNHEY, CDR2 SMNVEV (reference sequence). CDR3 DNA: TGTGCCAGCAGTTCCTTGGGAACAGGGTCGGTCGAGCAGTACTTC. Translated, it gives CASSSLGTGSVEQYF.

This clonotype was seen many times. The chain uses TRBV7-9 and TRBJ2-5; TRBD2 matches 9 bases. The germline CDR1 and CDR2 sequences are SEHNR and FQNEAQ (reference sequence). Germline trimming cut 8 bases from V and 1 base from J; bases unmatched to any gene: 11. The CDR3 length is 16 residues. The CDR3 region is CASGLSGLATQETQYF. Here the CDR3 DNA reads TGTGCCAGCGGGCTGTCCGGACTAGCGACCCAAGAGACCCAGTACTTC.

The CDR3 DNA follows: TGCAGTGCAGCTACAGGGTACAATGAGCAGTTCTTC. Translating it yields CSAATGYNEQFF. The rearrangement uses TRBV20-1 and TRBJ2-1, with D possibly TRBD1 on 6 matching bases. Trimming shortened V by 6 bases and J by 4 bases, and 10 bases separated the two germline ends. Germline CDR1 is DFQATT and CDR2 is SNEGSKA (reference sequence). This CDR3 is built from 12 residues.

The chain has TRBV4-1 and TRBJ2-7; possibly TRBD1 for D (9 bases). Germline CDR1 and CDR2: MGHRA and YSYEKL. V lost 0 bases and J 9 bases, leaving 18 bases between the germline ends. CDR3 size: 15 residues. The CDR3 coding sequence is TGCGCCAGCAGCCAAGACGGGAGGGACAGGGCCGCGCAGTACTTC. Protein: CASSQDGRDRAAQYF.

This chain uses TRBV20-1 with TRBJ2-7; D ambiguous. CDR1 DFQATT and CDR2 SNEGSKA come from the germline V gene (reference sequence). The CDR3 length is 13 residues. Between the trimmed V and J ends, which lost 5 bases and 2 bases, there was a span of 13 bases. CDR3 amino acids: CSACRACPYEQYF. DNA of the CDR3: TGCAGTGCTTGCCGGGCCTGTCCCTACGAGCAGTACTTC.

The CDR3 bases are TGTGCCAGCAGTTACGCAGAGAAACCCTACAATGAGCAGTTCTTC. Translated, it gives CASSYAEKPYNEQFF. This chain joins TRBV6-2 or TRBV6-3 and TRBJ2-1, with D unresolved. This CDR3 is 15 amino acids long. Per germline, CDR1 MNHEY and CDR2 SVGEGT. V lost 2 bases and J lost 2, with 10 bases in between.

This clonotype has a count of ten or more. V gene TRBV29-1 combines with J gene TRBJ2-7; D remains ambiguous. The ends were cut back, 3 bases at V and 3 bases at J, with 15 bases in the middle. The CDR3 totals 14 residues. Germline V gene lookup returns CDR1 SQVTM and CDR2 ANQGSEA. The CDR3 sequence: CSVEKSGAFYEQYF. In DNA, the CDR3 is TGCAGCGTTGAGAAGAGTGGAGCCTTCTACGAGCAGTACTTC.

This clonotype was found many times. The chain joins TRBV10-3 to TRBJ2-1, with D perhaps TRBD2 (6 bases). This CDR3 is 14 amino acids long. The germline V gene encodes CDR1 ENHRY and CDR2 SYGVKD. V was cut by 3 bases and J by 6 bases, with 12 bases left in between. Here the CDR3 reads CAISDPLSGNEQFF. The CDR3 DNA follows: TGTGCCATCAGTGACCCACTTAGCGGCAATGAGCAGTTCTTC.

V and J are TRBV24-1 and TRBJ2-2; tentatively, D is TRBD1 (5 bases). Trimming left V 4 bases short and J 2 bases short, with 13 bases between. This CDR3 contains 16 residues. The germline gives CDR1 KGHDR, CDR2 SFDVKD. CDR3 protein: CATSEGRGFNTGELFF. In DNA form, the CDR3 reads TGTGCCACCAGTGAGGGAAGGGGATTTAACACCGGGGAGCTGTTTTTT.

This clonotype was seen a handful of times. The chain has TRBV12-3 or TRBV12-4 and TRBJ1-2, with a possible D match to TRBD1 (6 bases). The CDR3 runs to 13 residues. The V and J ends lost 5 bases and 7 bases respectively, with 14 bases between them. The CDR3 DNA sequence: TGTGCCAGCAGTCCGAGGGGGGGAGGTGGCTACACCTTC. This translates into CASSPRGGGGYTF.

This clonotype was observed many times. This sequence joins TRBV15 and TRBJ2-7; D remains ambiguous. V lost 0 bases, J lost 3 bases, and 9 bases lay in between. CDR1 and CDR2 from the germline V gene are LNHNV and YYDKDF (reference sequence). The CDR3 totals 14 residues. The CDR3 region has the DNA TGTGCCACCAGCAGAGATGTTGGGCACTACGAGCAGTACTTC. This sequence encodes CATSRDVGHYEQYF.

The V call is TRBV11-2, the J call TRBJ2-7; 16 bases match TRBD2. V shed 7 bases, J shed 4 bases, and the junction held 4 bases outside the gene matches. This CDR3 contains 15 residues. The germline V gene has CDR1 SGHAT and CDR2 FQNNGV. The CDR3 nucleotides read TGTGCCAGCATCGGGACTAGCGGGAGGGGGTACGAGCAGTACTTC. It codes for CASIGTSGRGYEQYF.

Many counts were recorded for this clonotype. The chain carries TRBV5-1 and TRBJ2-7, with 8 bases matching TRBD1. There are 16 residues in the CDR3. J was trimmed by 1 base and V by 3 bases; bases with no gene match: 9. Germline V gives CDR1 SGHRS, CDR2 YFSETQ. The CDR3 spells CASSWARGRRSYEQYF. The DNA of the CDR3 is TGCGCCAGCAGCTGGGCCAGGGGGCGAAGGTCCTACGAGCAGTACTTC.

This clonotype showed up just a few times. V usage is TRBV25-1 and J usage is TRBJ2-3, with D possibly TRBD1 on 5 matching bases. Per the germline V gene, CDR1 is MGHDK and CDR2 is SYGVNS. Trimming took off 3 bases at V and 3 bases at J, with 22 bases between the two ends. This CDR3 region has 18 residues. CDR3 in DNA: TGTGCCAGCAGTGACTCTATACTGCAACCAGGGAAAACAGATACGCAGTATTTT. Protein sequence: CASSDSILQPGKTDTQYF.

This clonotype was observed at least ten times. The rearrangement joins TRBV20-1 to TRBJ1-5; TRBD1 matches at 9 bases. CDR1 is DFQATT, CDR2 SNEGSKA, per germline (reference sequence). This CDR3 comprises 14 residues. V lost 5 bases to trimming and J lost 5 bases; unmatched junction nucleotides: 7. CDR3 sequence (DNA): TGCAGTGCTCCGCCGGGACAGGGCCATCAGCCCCAGCATTTT. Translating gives CSAPPGQGHQPQHF.